This T cell receptor (beta chain) appears in the sequencing data of a study of blood T cell repertoires in COVID-19. Study at large: The United States, Italy and Spain supplied acute and convalescent COVID-19 samples. PBMCs, B-cell-depleted T cells, or T cells were the source of the cDNA or gDNA that made up the material.

As originally analysed: Amplification of reference gene primers was used by the study to estimate nucleated cell counts. Repertoires were generated with immunoSEQ multiplex PCR, while TCRdb's copy carries only in-frame clones and drops some. V, J and clone size are taken as reported in that table, and D and trimming were inferred from the DNA itself. There are around 24,000 clones in the sample; roughly 90% occur only once, and roughly 7.6% lies in the top ten. With 0 bases removed from V and 7 bases from J, the gap between germline ends came to 10 bases. Germline V gives CDR1 SGHVS, CDR2 FQNEAQ. The CDR3 is 14 residues long.

Material: peripheral blood. This receptor was taken from a human donor in a cohort sampled during active COVID-19. The chain combines TRBV7-8 with TRBJ2-1; no definite D call. CDR3 residues: CASSLARSENEQFF. The CDR3, as DNA: TGTGCCAGCAGCTTAGCGAGATCCGAGAATGAGCAGTTCTTC. The variable domain in full, completed from reference TRBV7-8 and TRBJ2-1, reads GAGVSQSPRYKVAKRGQDVALRCDPISGHVSLFWYQQALGQGPEFLTYFQNEAQLDKSGLPSDRFFAERPEGSVSTLKIQRTQQEDSAVYLCASSLARSENEQFFGPGTRLTVL.